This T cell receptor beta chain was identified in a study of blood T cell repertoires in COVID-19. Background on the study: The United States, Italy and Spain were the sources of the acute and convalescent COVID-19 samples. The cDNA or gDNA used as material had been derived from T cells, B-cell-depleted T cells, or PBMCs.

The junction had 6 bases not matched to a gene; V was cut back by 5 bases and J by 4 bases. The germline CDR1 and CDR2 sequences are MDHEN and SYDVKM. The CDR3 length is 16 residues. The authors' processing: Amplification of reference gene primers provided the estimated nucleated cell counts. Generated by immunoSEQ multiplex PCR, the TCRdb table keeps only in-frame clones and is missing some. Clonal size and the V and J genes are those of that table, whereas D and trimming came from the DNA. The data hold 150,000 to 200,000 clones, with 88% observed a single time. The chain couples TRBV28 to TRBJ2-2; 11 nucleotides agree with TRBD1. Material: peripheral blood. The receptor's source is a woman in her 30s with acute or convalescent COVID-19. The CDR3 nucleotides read TGTGCCAGCAGTAACCCCGGGACAGGGGGCACCGGGGAGCTGTTTTTT. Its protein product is CASSNPGTGGTGELFF.